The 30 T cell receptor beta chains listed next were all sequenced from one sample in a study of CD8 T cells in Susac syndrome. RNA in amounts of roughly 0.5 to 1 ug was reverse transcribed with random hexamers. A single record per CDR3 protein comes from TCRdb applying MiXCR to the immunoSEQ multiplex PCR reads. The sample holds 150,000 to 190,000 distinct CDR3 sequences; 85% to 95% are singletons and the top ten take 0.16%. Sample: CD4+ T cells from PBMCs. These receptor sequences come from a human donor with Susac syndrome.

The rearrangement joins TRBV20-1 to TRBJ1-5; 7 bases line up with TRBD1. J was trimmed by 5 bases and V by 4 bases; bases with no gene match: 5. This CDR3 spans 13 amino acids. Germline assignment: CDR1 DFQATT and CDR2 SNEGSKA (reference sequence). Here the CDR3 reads CSAKTGRDQPQHF. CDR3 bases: TGCAGTGCTAAGACAGGGAGGGATCAGCCCCAGCATTTT.

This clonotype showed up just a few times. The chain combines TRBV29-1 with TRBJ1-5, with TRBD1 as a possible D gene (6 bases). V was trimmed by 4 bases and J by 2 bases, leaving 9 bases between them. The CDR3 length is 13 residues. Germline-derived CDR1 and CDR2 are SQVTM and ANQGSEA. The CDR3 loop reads CSVGAGGNQPQHF. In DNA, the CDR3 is TGCAGCGTTGGGGCAGGGGGCAATCAGCCCCAGCATTTT.

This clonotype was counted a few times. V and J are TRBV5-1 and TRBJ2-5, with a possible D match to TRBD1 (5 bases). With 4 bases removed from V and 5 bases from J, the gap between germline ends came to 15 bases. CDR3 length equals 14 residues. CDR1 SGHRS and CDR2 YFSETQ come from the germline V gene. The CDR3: CASSPDQGGETQYF. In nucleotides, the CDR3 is TGCGCCAGCAGCCCCGACCAGGGTGGGGAGACCCAGTACTTC.

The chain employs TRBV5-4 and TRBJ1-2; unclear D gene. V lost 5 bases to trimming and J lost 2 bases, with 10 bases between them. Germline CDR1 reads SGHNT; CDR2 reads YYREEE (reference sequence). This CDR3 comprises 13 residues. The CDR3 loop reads CASSTTGNYGYTF. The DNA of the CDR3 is TGTGCCAGCAGTACCACGGGAAACTATGGCTACACCTTC.

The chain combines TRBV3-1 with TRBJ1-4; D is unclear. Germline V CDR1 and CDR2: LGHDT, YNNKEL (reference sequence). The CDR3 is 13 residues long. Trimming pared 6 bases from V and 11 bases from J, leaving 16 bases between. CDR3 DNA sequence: TGTGCCAGCAGTCGAGACCTCGACGGCAAACTGTTTTTT. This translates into CASSRDLDGKLFF.

Here the CDR3 DNA reads TGTGCCAGCAGCTTAGGGGTGACAGGGAACAATGAGCAGTTCTTC. Its protein product is CASSLGVTGNNEQFF. The V and J genes are TRBV13 and TRBJ2-1; 7 bases line up with TRBD1. CDR1 is PRHDT and CDR2 is FYEKMQ in the germline V gene (reference sequence). The CDR3 sequence is 15 residues long. V shed 0 bases, J shed 5 bases, and the junction held 4 bases outside the gene matches.

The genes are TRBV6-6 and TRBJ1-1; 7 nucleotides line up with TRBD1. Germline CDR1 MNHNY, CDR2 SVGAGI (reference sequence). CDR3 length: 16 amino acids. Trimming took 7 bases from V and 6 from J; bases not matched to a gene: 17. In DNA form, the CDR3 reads TGTGCCAGCACCGTACGCCCAGGGGGGACCTTCCCTGAAGCTTTCTTT. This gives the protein CASTVRPGGTFPEAFF.

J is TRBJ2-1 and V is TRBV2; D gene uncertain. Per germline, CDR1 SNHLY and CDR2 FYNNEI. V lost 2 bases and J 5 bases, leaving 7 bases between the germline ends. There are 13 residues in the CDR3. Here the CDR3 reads CASSEHRDNEQFF. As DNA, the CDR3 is TGTGCCAGCAGTGAACATCGCGACAATGAGCAGTTCTTC.

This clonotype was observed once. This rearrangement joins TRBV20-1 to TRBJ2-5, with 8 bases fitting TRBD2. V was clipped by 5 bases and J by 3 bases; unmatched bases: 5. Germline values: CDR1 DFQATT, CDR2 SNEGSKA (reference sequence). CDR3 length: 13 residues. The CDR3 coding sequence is TGCAGTGCTGGACTAGCTTGGGAAGAGACCCAGTACTTC. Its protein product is CSAGLAWEETQYF.

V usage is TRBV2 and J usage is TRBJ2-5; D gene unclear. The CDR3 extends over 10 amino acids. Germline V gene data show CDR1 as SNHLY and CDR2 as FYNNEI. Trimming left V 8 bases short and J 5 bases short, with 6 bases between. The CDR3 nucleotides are TGTGCCAGCGCGTGGGAGACCCAGTACTTC. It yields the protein CASAWETQYF.

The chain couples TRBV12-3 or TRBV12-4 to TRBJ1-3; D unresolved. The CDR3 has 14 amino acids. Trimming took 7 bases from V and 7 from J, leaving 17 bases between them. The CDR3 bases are TGTGCCAGCATCCTGGACCGCTGGAGGAACACCATATATTTT. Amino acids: CASILDRWRNTIYF.

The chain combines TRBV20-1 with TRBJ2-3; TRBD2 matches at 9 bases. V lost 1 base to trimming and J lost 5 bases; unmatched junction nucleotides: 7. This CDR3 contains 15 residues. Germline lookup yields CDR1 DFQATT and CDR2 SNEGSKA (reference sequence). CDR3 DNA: TGCAGTGCTAGAGCCGTGCGGGGGGGCCGAGATACGCAGTATTTT. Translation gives CSARAVRGGRDTQYF.

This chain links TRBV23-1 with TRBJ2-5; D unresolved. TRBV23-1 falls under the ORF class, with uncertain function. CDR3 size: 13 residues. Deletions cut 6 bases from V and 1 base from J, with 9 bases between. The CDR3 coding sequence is TGCGCCAGCAGGTTTGACCTCCAAGAGACCCAGTACTTC. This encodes CASRFDLQETQYF.

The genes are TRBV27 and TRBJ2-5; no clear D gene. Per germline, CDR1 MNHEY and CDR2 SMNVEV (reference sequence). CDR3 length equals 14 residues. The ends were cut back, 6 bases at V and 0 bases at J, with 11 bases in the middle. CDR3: CASSTLVNQETQYF. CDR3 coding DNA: TGTGCCAGCAGCACCCTAGTGAACCAAGAGACCCAGTACTTC.

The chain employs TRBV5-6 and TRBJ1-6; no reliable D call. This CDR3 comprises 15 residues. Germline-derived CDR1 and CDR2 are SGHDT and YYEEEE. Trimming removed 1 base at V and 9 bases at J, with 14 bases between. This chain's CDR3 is CASSLTKADGSPLHF. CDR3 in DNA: TGTGCCAGCAGCTTGACGAAAGCGGACGGTTCACCCCTCCACTTT.

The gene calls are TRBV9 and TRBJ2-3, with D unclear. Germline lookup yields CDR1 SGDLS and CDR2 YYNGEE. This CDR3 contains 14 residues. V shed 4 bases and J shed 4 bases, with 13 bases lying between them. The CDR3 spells CASSFKIGPDTQYF. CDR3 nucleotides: TGTGCCAGCAGCTTCAAAATTGGTCCAGATACGCAGTATTTT.

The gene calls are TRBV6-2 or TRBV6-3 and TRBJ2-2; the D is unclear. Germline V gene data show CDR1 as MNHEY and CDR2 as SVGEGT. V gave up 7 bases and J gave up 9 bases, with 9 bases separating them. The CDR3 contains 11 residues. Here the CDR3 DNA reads TGTGCCAGCATTGAAGGACGGGAGCTGTTTTTT. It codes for CASIEGRELFF.

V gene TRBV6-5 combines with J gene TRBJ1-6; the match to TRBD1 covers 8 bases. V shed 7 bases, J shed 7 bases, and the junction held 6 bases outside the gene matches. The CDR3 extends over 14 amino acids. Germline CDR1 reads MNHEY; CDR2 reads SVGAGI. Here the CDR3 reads CASKGQGGNSPLHF. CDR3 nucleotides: TGTGCCAGCAAAGGACAGGGAGGGAATTCACCCCTCCACTTT.

Written as DNA, the CDR3 is TGCGCCAGCAGCCGGGGGTCCGGGACAGGGGGCATCAATGAGCAGTTCTTC. Its translation: CASSRGSGTGGINEQFF. The genes are TRBV5-1 and TRBJ2-1; 12 positions agree with TRBD1. CDR3 size: 17 residues. CDR1 is SGHRS, CDR2 YFSETQ, per germline. Trimming at V came to 4 bases and at J to 6 bases, leaving 11 bases not matched to a gene.

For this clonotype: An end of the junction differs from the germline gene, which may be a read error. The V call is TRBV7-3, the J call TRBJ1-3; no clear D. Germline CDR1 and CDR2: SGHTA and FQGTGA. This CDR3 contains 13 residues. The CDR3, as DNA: TGTGCCAGCAGCCTAACGCTCCAGGACACCATATATTTT. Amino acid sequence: CASSLTLQDTIYF.

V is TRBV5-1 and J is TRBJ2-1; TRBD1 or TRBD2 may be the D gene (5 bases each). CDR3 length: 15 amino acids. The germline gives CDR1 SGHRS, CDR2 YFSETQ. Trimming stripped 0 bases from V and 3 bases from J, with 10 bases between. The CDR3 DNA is TGCGCCAGCAGCTTGGCTGGGGACCACTACAATGAGCAGTTCTTC. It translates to CASSLAGDHYNEQFF.

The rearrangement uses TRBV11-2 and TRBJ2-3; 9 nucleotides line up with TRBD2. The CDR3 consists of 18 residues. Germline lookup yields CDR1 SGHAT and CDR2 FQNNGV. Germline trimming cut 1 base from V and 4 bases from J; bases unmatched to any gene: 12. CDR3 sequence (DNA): TGTGCCAGCAGCTTAGGACGAGGGGGCGGGGGGGCGGCAGATACGCAGTATTTT. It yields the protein CASSLGRGGGGAADTQYF.

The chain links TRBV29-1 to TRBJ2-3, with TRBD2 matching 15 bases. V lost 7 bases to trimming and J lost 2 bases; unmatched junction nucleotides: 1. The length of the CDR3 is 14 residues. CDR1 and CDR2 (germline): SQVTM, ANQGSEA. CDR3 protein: CSGTSGGVTDTQYF. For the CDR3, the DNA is TGCAGCGGGACTAGCGGGGGGGTCACAGATACGCAGTATTTT.

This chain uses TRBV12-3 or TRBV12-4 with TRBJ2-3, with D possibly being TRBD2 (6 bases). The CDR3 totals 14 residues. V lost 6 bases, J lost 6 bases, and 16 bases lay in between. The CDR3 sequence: CASRPEGPGDTQYF. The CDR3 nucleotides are TGTGCCAGCAGACCGGAGGGGCCGGGGGATACGCAGTATTTT.

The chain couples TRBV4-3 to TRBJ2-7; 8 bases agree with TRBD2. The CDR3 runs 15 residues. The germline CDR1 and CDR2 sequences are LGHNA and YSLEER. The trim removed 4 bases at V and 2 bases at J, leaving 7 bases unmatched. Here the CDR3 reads CASSRTSGGTYEQYF. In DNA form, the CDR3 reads TGCGCCAGCAGCCGGACAAGCGGGGGTACCTACGAGCAGTACTTC.

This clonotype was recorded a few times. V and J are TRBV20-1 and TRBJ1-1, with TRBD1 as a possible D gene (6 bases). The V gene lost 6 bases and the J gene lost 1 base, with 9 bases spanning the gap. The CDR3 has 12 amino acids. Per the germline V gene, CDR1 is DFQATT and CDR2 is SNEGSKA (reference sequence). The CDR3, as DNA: TGCAGTGCCGGACAGCCGAACACTGAAGCTTTCTTT. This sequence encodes CSAGQPNTEAFF.

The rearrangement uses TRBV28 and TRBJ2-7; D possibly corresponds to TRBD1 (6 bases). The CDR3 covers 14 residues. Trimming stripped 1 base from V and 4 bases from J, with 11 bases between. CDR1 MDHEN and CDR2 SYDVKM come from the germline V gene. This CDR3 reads CASSLYRDRYEQYF. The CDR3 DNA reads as TGTGCCAGCAGTTTATACAGGGATCGGTACGAGCAGTACTTC.

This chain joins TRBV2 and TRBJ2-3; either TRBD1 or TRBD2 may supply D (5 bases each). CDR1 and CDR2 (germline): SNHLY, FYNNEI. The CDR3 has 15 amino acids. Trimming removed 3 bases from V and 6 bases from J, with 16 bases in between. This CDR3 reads CASSDGDGREDTQYF. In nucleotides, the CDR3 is TGTGCCAGCAGTGACGGGGACGGGCGAGAGGATACGCAGTATTTT.

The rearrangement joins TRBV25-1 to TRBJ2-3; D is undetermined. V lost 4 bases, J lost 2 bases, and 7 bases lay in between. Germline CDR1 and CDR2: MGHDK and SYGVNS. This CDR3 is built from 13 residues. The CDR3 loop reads CASSVQTTDTQYF. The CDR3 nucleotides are TGTGCCAGCAGTGTTCAGACCACAGATACGCAGTATTTT.

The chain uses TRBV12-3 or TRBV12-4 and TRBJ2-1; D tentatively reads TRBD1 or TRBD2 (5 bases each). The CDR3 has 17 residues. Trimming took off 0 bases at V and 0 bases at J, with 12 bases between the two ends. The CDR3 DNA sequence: TGTGCCAGCAGTTTAGCGAAGGGGCGGGCCTCCTACAATGAGCAGTTCTTC. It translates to CASSLAKGRASYNEQFF.